The 20 T cell receptor beta chains given below trace back to one sample, sequenced in a study of blood T cell repertoires in COVID-19. Assay: immunoSEQ multiplex PCR; the TCRdb copy retains only in-frame clones and omits some. Here the sample spans roughly 92,000 clones, around nine tenths being singletons. The sequencing input was peripheral blood. These receptors all come from a man aged 45 to 65 with acute or convalescent COVID-19.

J is TRBJ1-4 and V is TRBV6-5; TRBD1 might be the D (6 bases). The germline V gene encodes CDR1 MNHEY and CDR2 SVGAGI. Trimming took 6 bases from V and 8 from J, leaving 13 bases between them. This CDR3 comprises 13 residues. The CDR3 DNA is TGTGCCAGCAGAGACAGGAGGACAGAAAAACTGTTTTTT. Translating gives CASRDRRTEKLFF.

The chain employs TRBV6-5 and TRBJ1-1; D ambiguous. The V and J ends lost 4 bases and 6 bases respectively, with 9 bases between them. This CDR3 comprises 12 residues. The germline CDR1 and CDR2 sequences are MNHEY and SVGAGI. The DNA for the CDR3 is TGTGCCAGCAGTTCCCCCTCGGCTGAAGCTTTCTTT. Encoded protein: CASSSPSAEAFF.

The chain uses TRBV6-6 and TRBJ2-3; 11 bases are shared with TRBD1. This CDR3 is built from 16 residues. Per the germline V gene, CDR1 is MNHNY and CDR2 is SVGAGI (reference sequence). Losses at the gene ends were 2 bases for V and 4 bases for J; bases not matched to a gene: 5. CDR3 nucleotide sequence: TGTGCCAGCAGTTACGGTGGGACAGGGGGTGCAGATACGCAGTATTTT. Amino acids: CASSYGGTGGADTQYF.

This chain connects TRBV28 to TRBJ2-7; 9 bases map to TRBD1. This CDR3 contains 14 residues. With V trimmed by 1 base and J by 7 bases, 5 bases remained unmatched. Germline V CDR1 and CDR2: MDHEN, SYDVKM. The CDR3 spells CASSLSQGAGEQYF. The CDR3 bases are TGTGCCAGCAGTTTATCACAGGGGGCGGGGGAGCAGTACTTC.

The chain links TRBV6-5 to TRBJ1-4, with D unclear. The germline V gene has CDR1 MNHEY and CDR2 SVGAGI. The CDR3 runs 13 residues. The ends were cut back, 6 bases at V and 0 bases at J, with 5 bases in the middle. The chain's CDR3 is CASRGATNEKLFF. The CDR3 nucleotides read TGTGCCAGCAGGGGCGCAACTAATGAAAAACTGTTTTTT.

This chain uses TRBV6-5 with TRBJ2-7; 10 nucleotides align to TRBD2. The CDR3 length is 13 residues. The ends lost 7 bases at V and 3 bases at J; junction bases unmatched: 3. Per germline, CDR1 MNHEY and CDR2 SVGAGI. The CDR3 sequence is CASIASGSYEQYF. DNA for the CDR3: TGTGCCAGCATCGCTAGCGGGAGCTACGAGCAGTACTTC.

The chain combines TRBV6-5 with TRBJ2-7, with D possibly matching TRBD1 (6 bases). Per germline, CDR1 MNHEY and CDR2 SVGAGI. The CDR3 covers 14 residues. Trimming removed 4 bases at V and 3 bases at J, with 13 bases between. The DNA of the CDR3 is TGTGCCAGCAGTTTGGTCGAGGGGGACTACGAGCAGTACTTC. As protein: CASSLVEGDYEQYF.

The chain carries TRBV11-3 and TRBJ1-2; perhaps TRBD1 as D (6 bases). CDR1 is SGHNT and CDR2 is YENEEA in the germline V gene. The V and J ends lost 0 bases and 0 bases respectively, with 14 bases between them. The CDR3 extends over 17 amino acids. The CDR3 region has the DNA TGTGCCAGCAGCTTAGAGAGGGGGATCTCTCCTAACTATGGCTACACCTTC. Translated, it gives CASSLERGISPNYGYTF.

This clone was observed a few times. The V and J genes are TRBV9 and TRBJ2-7; 8 bases line up with TRBD2. After removal of 3 bases from V and 3 bases from J, the junction contained 8 bases not matched to a gene. Germline loops: CDR1 SGDLS, CDR2 YYNGEE. The CDR3 loop spans 15 amino acids. The CDR3 loop reads CASSERAGVSYEQYF. The CDR3 nucleotides read TGTGCCAGCAGCGAAAGAGCGGGAGTGAGCTACGAGCAGTACTTC.

Only one count was recorded for this clone. V is TRBV18 and J is TRBJ1-2; no clear D. CDR1 KGHSH and CDR2 LQKENI come from the germline V gene. CDR3 length: 14 residues. Trimming removed 0 bases from V and 3 bases from J, with 8 bases in between. CDR3 loop: CASSPPRVDYGYTF. The CDR3 nucleotides read TGTGCCAGCTCACCACCACGGGTTGACTATGGCTACACCTTC.

The genes are TRBV27 and TRBJ1-2; D may be TRBD1 (6 bases). The CDR3 length is 14 residues. The V gene's germline CDR1 is MNHEY and CDR2 SMNVEV (reference sequence). The germline V and J ends were trimmed by 3 bases and 8 bases, with 16 bases remaining between them. CDR3 sequence reads: CASSFLGQIEGYTF. CDR3 DNA: TGTGCCAGCAGTTTCCTTGGACAGATAGAGGGCTACACCTTC.

The chain links TRBV27 to TRBJ2-1; the match to TRBD1 covers 8 bases. V was clipped by 10 bases and J by 1 base; unmatched bases: 12. The V gene's germline CDR1 is MNHEY and CDR2 SMNVEV (reference sequence). This CDR3 is built from 16 residues. Here the CDR3 DNA reads TGTGCCACCAAATCCGCTACAGGGGGATCCTACAATGAGCAGTTCTTC. Amino acid sequence: CATKSATGGSYNEQFF.

J is TRBJ1-5 and V is TRBV12-3 or TRBV12-4; D is unresolved. V dropped 3 bases and J dropped 4 bases, with 7 bases sitting between them. The CDR3 is 13 amino acids. CDR3 region: CASSFGENQPQHF. The CDR3, as DNA: TGTGCCAGCAGTTTTGGAGAGAATCAGCCCCAGCATTTT.

The V gene is TRBV11-3, the J gene TRBJ1-2, with D unresolved. V lost 3 bases to trimming and J lost 4 bases, with 6 bases between them. CDR1 is SGHNT and CDR2 is YENEEA in the germline V gene. The CDR3 has 12 residues. The CDR3 nucleotides read TGTGCCAGCAGCTTCGGTACCTATGGCTACACCTTC. It specifies CASSFGTYGYTF.

The gene calls are TRBV2 and TRBJ2-2; 9 nucleotides match TRBD1. The length of the CDR3 is 16 residues. CDR1 and CDR2 from the germline V gene are SNHLY and FYNNEI. The junction had 15 bases not matched to a gene; V was cut back by 11 bases and J by 5 bases. Written as DNA, the CDR3 is TGTGCCGTCGGGACAGGGAAACAAACAGGAACCGGGGAGCTGTTTTTT. This codes for CAVGTGKQTGTGELFF.

Only one count was recorded for this clone. This chain joins TRBV5-1 and TRBJ2-1; tentative D call: TRBD1 (6 bases). With 7 bases removed from V and 1 base from J, the gap between germline ends came to 12 bases. Germline CDR1 reads SGHRS; CDR2 reads YFSETQ. The CDR3 consists of 14 residues. The CDR3 loop reads CASRKGQSYNEQFF. In DNA, the CDR3 is TGCGCCAGCCGAAAGGGACAATCCTACAATGAGCAGTTCTTC.

This rearrangement joins TRBV10-2 to TRBJ1-1; no reliable D call. In germline, CDR1 is WSHSY, CDR2 SAAADI. The CDR3 has 13 amino acids. Between the trimmed V and J ends, which lost 8 bases and 7 bases, there was a span of 17 bases. The DNA of the CDR3 is TGCGCCAGCTCGACCGTTCGGAGAGATGAAGCTTTCTTT. Translated, it gives CASSTVRRDEAFF.

The sample holds a few counts of this clone. V is TRBV5-4 and J is TRBJ2-5; 8 bases align to TRBD1. The CDR3 is made up of 15 amino acids. CDR1 is SGHNT and CDR2 is YYREEE in the germline V gene (reference sequence). The V segment lost 0 bases and the J segment 0 bases; nucleotides outside the gene matches: 1. DNA for the CDR3: TGTGCCAGCAGCTTGGCACAGGGGGACCAAGAGACCCAGTACTTC. Its translation: CASSLAQGDQETQYF.

The chain recombines TRBV11-2 with TRBJ1-2, with D perhaps matching TRBD1 (6 bases). V was trimmed by 5 bases and J by 4 bases, leaving 14 bases between them. CDR3 length equals 14 residues. Germline V gene data show CDR1 as SGHAT and CDR2 as FQNNGV. CDR3 DNA: TGTGCCAGCAGCCCCGGGGGGGCGGGCTATGGCTACACCTTC. Encoded protein: CASSPGGAGYGYTF.

This clone was picked up a small number of times. The CDR3 sequence is CASRGTLRGTEAFF. CDR3 DNA: TGCGCCAGCAGGGGAACCCTCAGGGGCACTGAAGCTTTCTTT. This chain links TRBV4-1 with TRBJ1-1; maybe TRBD1 (6 bases). Trimming took 6 bases from V and 4 from J, leaving 15 bases between them. CDR1 MGHRA and CDR2 YSYEKL come from the germline V gene. The CDR3 has 14 residues.